This entry is about one T cell receptor (beta chain). Antigen: not known. After transplant, marrow was aspirated from the posterior iliac crest or elsewhere. The data derive from a study of graft-versus-host responses after intestinal transplantation. At the level of the study: Induction using anti-thymocyte globulin, followed by tacrolimus and steroids for 2 to 4 years, was given to all recipients. Study-wide results and limits: Recipient bone marrow held GvH clones, some seen earlier in ileum or blood. Circulating GvH clone levels at their peak were associated with HvG declines (early post-transplant).

Produced via immunoSEQ multiplex PCR; TCRdb's table is partial and in-frame only. This sample has some 70,000 clones, with more than 90% found just once. This CDR3 is built from 14 residues. In germline, CDR1 is SGHRS, CDR2 YFSETQ. V was cut by 4 bases and J by 4 bases, with 13 bases left in between. This specimen consisted of bone marrow, obtained nearly 750 days after intestinal transplantation. This TCR came from a human patient who received an intestinal transplant, so some T cells may come from the graft donor. The genes are TRBV5-1 and TRBJ2-3, with a weak D call TRBD2 (6 bases). CDR3 nucleotide sequence: TGCGCCAGCAGCCGACTAGGGGATCCAGATACGCAGTATTTT. Translation gives CASSRLGDPDTQYF.